This T cell receptor (beta chain) comes out of a study of blood T cell repertoires in COVID-19 (dated by TCRdb to about 2020). Background for the entire study: Samples from collaborators originated in the United States, Italy and Spain and spanned both the acute and convalescent phases of COVID-19. The repertoires were released in a freely available public database meant as a resource for research on the immune response to SARS-CoV-2. Samples were obtained from the ongoing ImmuneRACE study (first 160 participants) and from over a thousand subjects provided by 6 global collaborators. Deeply sampled blood TCRbeta repertoires from subjects exposed to, actively infected with, or recovered from COVID-19 were included in the dataset. Where HLA class I and class II types were available, the types were taken from metadata supplied by the sample provider, not from assay-based typing. A de-identified subject ID, COVID-19 status, age in years and sex were almost always included in the sample metadata. The prospective study material was composed of cDNA or gDNA derived from T cells, B-cell-depleted T cells, or PBMCs.

In the prospective study, participants were about 18 to 90 years old, resided in around 25 geographic areas of the United States, and were enrolled through a virtual design. To assign participants to cohorts, the prospective study relied on clinical history that participants themselves reported in a screening survey and a study questionnaire. Recovered participants in ImmuneRACE Cohort 3 were defined by two consecutive negative NP/OP PCR tests, clearance by a healthcare professional, or resolution of symptoms. Mobile phlebotomists in the prospective study collected whole blood, serum and a nasopharyngeal or oropharyngeal swab from every participant. Additional blood draws and questionnaires over an approximately two-month period could optionally be provided by prospective study participants. Blood samples from the prospective study were shipped frozen or at room temperature prior to DNA extraction.

TCRbeta CDR3 regions were amplified from genomic DNA using the immunoSEQ Assay, a bias-controlled multiplex PCR. The original pipeline was this. The number of nucleated cells in each sample was estimated by amplification of reference gene primers within the assay. Sequence reads were collapsed and filtered to measure the absolute abundance of every unique TCRbeta CDR3 rearrangement. Productive Simpson clonality was computed per sample as the square root of Simpson's diversity index over productive rearrangements. TCRdb retrieved this table from immuneACCESS and kept in-frame rearrangements only. Not all clones are present; in checked studies, unresolved V genes account for under half, and no reason is known for the remainder. V and J calls plus clone size are reproduced from that table; the DNA served to infer D and trimming. This sample lists 250,000 to 400,000 clones; around 87% were detected once. The ten largest clones capture approximately 5% of the sample.

Study-level results and caveats: The quantity of clinical and demographic metadata differed by source and by participant and was supplied without curation.

This clone was recorded only once. Its cognate antigen has yet to be identified. No base qualities exist here, and no much larger clone lies one base off it. CDR1 and CDR2 were assigned from the germline V gene as MNHNS and SASEGT. From cysteine to phenylalanine, the CDR3 is 15 amino acids long. Only the CDR3 region is kept as DNA, spanning 45 bases read in frame from base 1. The junction carries 12 bases between V and J, which are trimmed by 1 base and 3 bases respectively. This sequence was found in a woman in her 30s who had recovered from COVID-19. The chain employs TRBV6-1 and TRBJ1-2; no confident D gene assignment can be made. The sequenced material came from PBMCs or T cells enriched from blood (not recorded which). The DNA is TGTGCCAGCAGTGAAGGATGGGCATACGACTATGGCTACACCTTC. This encodes CASSEGWAYDYGYTF.